This TCR beta chain emerged from a study of CD8 T cells in Susac syndrome. The authors sequenced TCR beta from blood CD8+ and CD4+ T cells. In Susac syndrome patients, recently defined diagnostic criteria for definite or probable disease were met. With random hexamers, 0.5 to 1 ug RNA was reverse transcribed. One entry per CDR3 protein results from TCRdb running MiXCR on the immunoSEQ multiplex PCR reads. The sample comprises approximately 190,000 distinct CDR3 sequences, approximately 96% of which are singletons, and 0.075% to 0.1% rests with the top ten. V dropped 4 bases and J dropped 2; count of bases not matched to a gene: 6. The germline gives CDR1 MDHEN, CDR2 SYDVKM. This CDR3 spans 15 amino acids.

The chain has TRBV28 and TRBJ2-7; 9 nucleotides match TRBD2. Sequenced: CD4+ T cells from PBMCs. The sequence derives from a human donor with Susac syndrome. The CDR3, as DNA: TGTGCCAGCAGTTCCCCAGCTAGCGGGGCCTACGAGCAGTACTTC. Amino acid sequence: CASSSPASGAYEQYF. The whole variable domain, filled in from reference TRBV28 and TRBJ2-7, reads DVKVTQSSRYLVKRTGEKVFLECVQDMDHENMFWYRQDPGLGLRLIYFSYDVKMKEKGDIPEGYSVSREKKERFSLILESASTNQTSMYLCASSSPASGAYEQYFGPGTRLTVT.